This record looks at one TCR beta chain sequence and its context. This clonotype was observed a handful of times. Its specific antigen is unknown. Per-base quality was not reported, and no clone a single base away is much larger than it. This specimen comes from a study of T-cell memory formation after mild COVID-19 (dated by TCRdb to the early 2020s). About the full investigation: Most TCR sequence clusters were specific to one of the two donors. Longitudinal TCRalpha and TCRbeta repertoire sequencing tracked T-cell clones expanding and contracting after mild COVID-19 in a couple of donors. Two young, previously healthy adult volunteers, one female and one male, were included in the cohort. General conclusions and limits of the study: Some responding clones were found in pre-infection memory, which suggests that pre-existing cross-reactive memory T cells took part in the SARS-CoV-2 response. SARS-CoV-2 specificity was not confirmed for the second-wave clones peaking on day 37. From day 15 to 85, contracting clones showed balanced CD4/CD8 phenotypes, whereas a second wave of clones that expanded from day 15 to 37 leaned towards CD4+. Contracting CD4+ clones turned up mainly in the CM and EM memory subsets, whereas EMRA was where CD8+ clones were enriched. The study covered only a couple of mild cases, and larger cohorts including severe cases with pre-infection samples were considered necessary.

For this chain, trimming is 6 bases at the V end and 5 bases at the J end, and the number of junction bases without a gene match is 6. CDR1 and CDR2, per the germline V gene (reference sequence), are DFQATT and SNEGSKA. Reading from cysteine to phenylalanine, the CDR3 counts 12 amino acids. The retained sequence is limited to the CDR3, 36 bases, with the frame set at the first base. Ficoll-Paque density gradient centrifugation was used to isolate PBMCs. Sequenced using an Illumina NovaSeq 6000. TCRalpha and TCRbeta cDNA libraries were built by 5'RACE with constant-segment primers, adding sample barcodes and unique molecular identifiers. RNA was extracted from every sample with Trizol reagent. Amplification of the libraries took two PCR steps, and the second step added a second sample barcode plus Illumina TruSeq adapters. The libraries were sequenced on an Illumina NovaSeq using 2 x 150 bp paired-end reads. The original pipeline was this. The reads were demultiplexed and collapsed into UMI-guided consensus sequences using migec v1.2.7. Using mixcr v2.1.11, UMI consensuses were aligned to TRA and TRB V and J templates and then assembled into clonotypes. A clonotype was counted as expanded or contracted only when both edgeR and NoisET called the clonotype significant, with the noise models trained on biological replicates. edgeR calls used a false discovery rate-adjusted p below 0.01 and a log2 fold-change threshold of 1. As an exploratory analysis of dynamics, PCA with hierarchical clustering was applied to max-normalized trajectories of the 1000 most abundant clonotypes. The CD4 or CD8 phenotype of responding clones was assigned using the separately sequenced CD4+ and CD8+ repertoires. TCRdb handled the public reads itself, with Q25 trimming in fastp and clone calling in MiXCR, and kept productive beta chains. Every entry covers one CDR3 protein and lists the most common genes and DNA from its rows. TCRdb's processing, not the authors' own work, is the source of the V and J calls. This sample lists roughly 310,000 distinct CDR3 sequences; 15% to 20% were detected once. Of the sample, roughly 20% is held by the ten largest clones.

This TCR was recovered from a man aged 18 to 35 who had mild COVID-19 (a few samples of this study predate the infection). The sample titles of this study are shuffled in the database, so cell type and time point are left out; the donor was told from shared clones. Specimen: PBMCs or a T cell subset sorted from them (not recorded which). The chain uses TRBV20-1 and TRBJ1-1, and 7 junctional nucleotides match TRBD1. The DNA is TGCAGTGCAAACAAACAGGGGACTGAAGCTTTCTTT. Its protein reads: CSANKQGTEAFF.